This entry describes one T cell receptor (beta chain). This entry is derived from a study of T cells in Graves' hyperthyroidism and ophthalmopathy. Overall study: Any treatment followed the collection of peripheral blood at initial diagnosis.

Regions amplified from RNA transcripts were the TCR beta CDR3 regions. First-round RT-PCR with HTBI primers amplified the TCR CDR3 region. TCRdb reanalysed the multiplex PCR reads using MiXCR and keeps one entry per CDR3 protein. The sample contains 300,000 to 450,000 distinct CDR3 sequences, more than 14% of which appear only once. The CDR3 runs 16 residues. Germline assignment: CDR1 SEHNR and CDR2 FQNEAQ (reference sequence). Trimming pared 3 bases from V and 0 bases from J, leaving 12 bases between. This TCR was sampled from a woman in her twenties or thirties with Graves' ophthalmopathy. The V and J genes are TRBV7-9 and TRBJ1-5; a possible D gene is TRBD1 (5 bases). Sequenced material: blood. The CDR3 sequence: CASSLGGSNSNQPQHF. CDR3 bases: TGTGCCAGCAGCTTGGGGGGATCTAATAGCAATCAGCCCCAGCATTTT. The whole variable domain, remainder taken from reference TRBV7-9 and TRBJ1-5, is DTGVSQNPRHKITKRGQNVTFRCDPISEHNRLYWYRQTLGQGPEFLTYFQNEAQLEKSRLLSDRFSAERPKGSFSTLEIQRTEQGDSAMYLCASSLGGSNSNQPQHFGDGTRLSIL.